These 32 T cell receptor beta chains share one sample of origin, sequenced in a study of regulatory T cells in long-lasting Graves disease. The authors built TCR beta libraries using iRepertoire HTBI primers and Arm-PCR of CDR3 regions. TCRdb fed the multiplex PCR reads into MiXCR, producing one record per CDR3 protein. The data contain almost 450,000 distinct CDR3 sequences, 15% to 20% of them seen just once; the ten biggest clones take up about 10%. Time point defined: newly diagnosed GD, antithyroid drugs for less than 3 months. RNA from PBMCs was the source of the TCR library. The same specimen was also included in a second study, on T cells in Graves' hyperthyroidism and ophthalmopathy.

The sample here was peripheral blood mononuclear cells (PBMCs), taken at new diagnosis, from a patient treated with antithyroid drugs. These receptors were collected from a woman between 25 and 40 years old with Graves disease.

This clonotype was observed at least ten times. The gene calls are TRBV15 and TRBJ1-2; D is unresolved. The CDR3 loop spans 14 amino acids. Germline values: CDR1 LNHNV, CDR2 YYDKDF (reference sequence). V gave up 1 base and J gave up 5 bases, with 11 bases separating them. CDR3 protein: CATSRVLPGYGYTF. CDR3 bases: TGTGCCACCAGCAGAGTCTTGCCCGGGTATGGCTACACCTTC.

This chain links TRBV4-1 with TRBJ1-5; D is undetermined. This CDR3 region has 12 residues. The germline V gene encodes CDR1 MGHRA and CDR2 YSYEKL. V was pared by 3 bases and J by 5 bases, with 5 bases between. CDR3 DNA sequence: TGCGCCAGCAGCCAGATCGATCAGCCCCAGCATTTT. It is translated as CASSQIDQPQHF.

This clonotype was counted many times. A read error may produce the germline difference seen at one junction end. The chain recombines TRBV5-1 with TRBJ2-5; 10 bases are shared with TRBD1. The germline CDR1 and CDR2 sequences are SGHRS and YFSETQ. The CDR3 runs to 14 residues. The CDR3 reads CASSLGQGQETQYF. The CDR3 DNA follows: TGCGCCAGCAGTTTGGGACAGGGGCAAGAGACCCAGTACTTC.

Only a few counts were recorded for this clonotype. V and J are TRBV7-6 and TRBJ2-7; TRBD1 aligns across 8 bases. CDR1 is SGHVS and CDR2 is FNYEAQ in the germline V gene. The CDR3 has 15 amino acids. Trimming at V came to 2 bases and at J to 7 bases, leaving 10 bases not matched to a gene. This CDR3 reads CASSLRDRPQQEQYF. The CDR3 nucleotides are TGTGCCAGCAGCTTAAGGGACAGGCCTCAGCAGGAGCAGTACTTC.

As for this clonotype: This clone may be a read error of a much larger clone one base away. The chain couples TRBV3-1 to TRBJ2-1; D is undetermined. The germline V gene has CDR1 LGHDT and CDR2 YNNKEL (reference sequence). This CDR3 comprises 12 residues. With 5 bases removed from V and 6 bases from J, the gap between germline ends came to 8 bases. CDR3 amino acids: CASSYEGNEQFF. For the CDR3, the DNA is TGTGCCAGCAGCTACGAAGGCAATGAGCAGTTCTTC.

The chain has TRBV4-3 and TRBJ1-5; 7 bases fit TRBD1. CDR1 LGHNA and CDR2 YSLEER come from the germline V gene. The J segment lost 0 bases and the V segment lost 5 bases, leaving 4 bases of the junction unmatched. The CDR3 spans 15 residues. In nucleotides, the CDR3 is TGCGCCAGCAGCGTAACAGGGGATAGCAATCAGCCCCAGCATTTT. It is translated as CASSVTGDSNQPQHF.

In DNA form, the CDR3 reads TGTGCCAGCAGTTACCTAGGACTAGCGGGAGGTAAATACGAGCAGTACTTC. Its translation: CASSYLGLAGGKYEQYF. The genes are TRBV6-2 or TRBV6-3 and TRBJ2-7; 14 bases map to TRBD2. Per germline, CDR1 MNHEY and CDR2 SVGEGT. This CDR3 spans 17 amino acids. Germline trimming cut 2 bases from V and 4 bases from J; bases unmatched to any gene: 7.

This clonotype was picked up many times. This chain connects TRBV5-1 to TRBJ1-3, with D unresolved. Germline V gene sequence: CDR1 SGHRS, CDR2 YFSETQ. Deletions cut 4 bases from V and 2 bases from J, with 7 bases between. The CDR3 extends over 13 amino acids. In DNA form, the CDR3 reads TGCGCCAGCAGCAGTTCGCCTGGAAACACCATATATTTT. Translation gives CASSSSPGNTIYF.

The chain links TRBV4-2 to TRBJ2-3; no firm D call. Germline V CDR1 and CDR2: LGHNA, YNFKEQ. Trimming took 7 bases from V and 6 from J, leaving 14 bases between them. This CDR3 has 13 residues. CDR3 nucleotide sequence: TGTGCCAGCAAAGAAGATAGCAGGGATACGCAGTATTTT. This sequence encodes CASKEDSRDTQYF.

This clonotype has just a few counts. J is TRBJ2-2 and V is TRBV6-1; 7 bases line up with TRBD1. The CDR3 length is 14 residues. CDR1 is MNHNS, CDR2 SASEGT, per germline. The V segment lost 5 bases and the J segment 6 bases; nucleotides outside the gene matches: 6. The CDR3 DNA follows: TGTGCCAGCAGTCAGGACAGGCCCGCCGGGGAGCTGTTTTTT. Protein product: CASSQDRPAGELFF.

This clonotype was recorded at least ten times. The chain carries TRBV6-1 and TRBJ2-5, with D perhaps assigned TRBD1 or TRBD2 (6 bases each). Germline values: CDR1 MNHNS, CDR2 SASEGT. The CDR3 extends over 13 amino acids. With 6 bases removed from V and 5 bases from J, the gap between germline ends came to 13 bases. The CDR3 DNA reads as TGTGCCAGCAGCGCACTAGGGGGGGAGACCCAGTACTTC. Protein product: CASSALGGETQYF.

This clonotype was seen a few times. V is TRBV24-1 and J is TRBJ2-2; 7 positions agree with TRBD1. J lost 6 bases, V lost 2 bases, and 8 bases had no gene match. In germline, CDR1 is KGHDR, CDR2 SFDVKD. The CDR3 has 16 amino acids. In DNA form, the CDR3 reads TGTGCCACCAGTGATTCCGGACAGGCTCGGGCCGGGGAGCTGTTTTTT. Its translation: CATSDSGQARAGELFF.

This clonotype was seen repeatedly, ten times or more. The gene calls are TRBV28 and TRBJ1-1; the D gene is possibly TRBD1 (5 bases). CDR3 length: 11 residues. Looked up from germline, CDR1 is MDHEN and CDR2 is SYDVKM. The ends were cut back, 5 bases at V and 10 bases at J, with 11 bases in the middle. The CDR3, as DNA: TGTGCCAGCAGTACAGACAGTTTAGCTTTCTTT. Translation gives CASSTDSLAFF.

This clonotype was seen ten or more times. This chain joins TRBV30 and TRBJ1-6; D is ambiguous. V was clipped by 0 bases and J by 8 bases, with 8 bases between them. The CDR3 runs 13 residues. Germline lookup yields CDR1 GTSNPN and CDR2 SVGIG (reference sequence). The CDR3 protein is CAWSVRSDSPLHF. For the CDR3, the DNA is TGTGCCTGGAGTGTCCGATCTGATTCACCCCTCCACTTT.

This clonotype was detected many times. The chain joins TRBV7-3 to TRBJ2-3, with a possible D match to TRBD2 (5 bases). The CDR3 extends over 15 amino acids. V shed 0 bases and J shed 2 bases, with 9 bases lying between them. Germline CDR1 reads SGHTA; CDR2 reads FQGTGA. The CDR3 bases are TGTGCCAGCAGCTTAACGTCGCGGGTCACAGATACGCAGTATTTT. Its protein is CASSLTSRVTDTQYF.

This clonotype occurred many times. The chain is built from TRBV4-1 and TRBJ1-5, with D possibly TRBD1 on 6 matching bases. This CDR3 is 15 amino acids long. Germline CDR1 is MGHRA and CDR2 is YSYEKL. V dropped 0 bases and J dropped 11 bases, with 17 bases sitting between them. The CDR3 spells CASSQDGGAPGAQHF. The CDR3 bases are TGCGCCAGCAGCCAAGATGGGGGGGCACCAGGAGCCCAGCATTTT.

Many counts were recorded for this clonotype. The gene calls are TRBV6-1 and TRBJ1-2, with D uncertain. Trimming removed 0 bases from V and 3 bases from J, with 8 bases in between. The CDR3 contains 14 residues. Germline V lookup: CDR1 MNHNS, CDR2 SASEGT. In DNA, the CDR3 is TGTGCCAGCAGTGAAGCGGATCGTCACTATGGCTACACCTTC. Residues: CASSEADRHYGYTF.

This clonotype was detected a few times. A far larger clone is off by one base, so a read error is likely. This sequence joins TRBV28 and TRBJ2-3; 7 positions match TRBD1. The J call may not be correct, given that the DNA end is closer to TRBJ2-1. The CDR3 runs 16 residues. Germline CDR1 MDHEN, CDR2 SYDVKM. CDR3 in amino acids: CASSSPSRQGPYEQFF. The CDR3 DNA reads TGTGCCAGCAGTTCCCCCAGTAGACAGGGCCCCTACGAGCAGTTCTTC.

This clonotype was picked up many times. The rearrangement links TRBV6-1 to TRBJ1-1; 10 nucleotides align to TRBD1. Looked up from germline, CDR1 is MNHNS and CDR2 is SASEGT. CDR3 length equals 15 residues. V shed 6 bases, J shed 1 base, and the junction held 5 bases outside the gene matches. CDR3 protein: CASSRRTGGNTEAFF. CDR3 bases: TGTGCCAGCAGCCGGCGGACAGGGGGGAACACTGAAGCTTTCTTT.

This clonotype was seen at least ten times. The CDR3 bases are TGTGCCAGCCTCGAGCAGTACTTC. It encodes CASLEQYF. This rearrangement joins TRBV12-3 or TRBV12-4 to TRBJ2-7; D gene ambiguous. V dropped 8 bases and J dropped 6 bases, with 2 bases sitting between them. The CDR3 runs to 8 residues.

This chain uses TRBV4-1 with TRBJ1-3; D might be TRBD1 (6 bases). Germline V gene lookup returns CDR1 MGHRA and CDR2 YSYEKL. Trimming pared 10 bases from V and 2 bases from J, leaving 9 bases between. CDR3 length: 12 amino acids. In DNA form, the CDR3 reads TGCGCCATCCAGGGGCCTGGAAACACCATATATTTT. It is translated as CAIQGPGNTIYF.

This clonotype was recorded a few times. This chain connects TRBV30 to TRBJ1-2; TRBD1 matches at 8 bases. The CDR3 length is 15 residues. Germline V gives CDR1 GTSNPN, CDR2 SVGIG (reference sequence). The trim removed 0 bases at V and 8 bases at J, leaving 11 bases unmatched. The CDR3 DNA follows: TGTGCCTGGAGTGTACGGCTGACAGGGGTATCCGGCTACACCTTC. Translation: CAWSVRLTGVSGYTF.

The chain carries TRBV28 and TRBJ2-3; 8 bases map to TRBD2. CDR3 size: 18 residues. The ends lost 5 bases at V and 2 bases at J; junction bases unmatched: 15. CDR1 and CDR2 (germline): MDHEN, SYDVKM. The CDR3 DNA sequence: TGTGCCAGCAGTCTCCGCGGGAGGCGACAAAAATCCACAGATACGCAGTATTTT. This sequence encodes CASSLRGRRQKSTDTQYF.

The chain couples TRBV28 to TRBJ2-5; no reliable D call. Germline V lookup: CDR1 MDHEN, CDR2 SYDVKM. Between the trimmed V and J ends, which lost 6 bases and 5 bases, there was a span of 16 bases. The CDR3 covers 14 residues. CDR3: CASSHYSYQETQYF. The CDR3 DNA reads as TGTGCCAGCAGCCATTATAGCTATCAGGAGACCCAGTACTTC.

This clonotype was seen a few times. A read error is possible here, since a much larger clone lies one base away. The chain has TRBV11-2 and TRBJ2-7, with 11 bases fitting TRBD2. The CDR3 loop spans 15 amino acids. CDR1 is SGHAT, CDR2 FQNNGV, per germline. The DNA of the CDR3 is TGTGCCAGCAGCTTACGAGGGACTAGCGGTTACGAGCGGTACTTC. This sequence encodes CASSLRGTSGYERYF. The complete variable domain, with remaining parts taken from reference TRBV11-2 and TRBJ2-7, reads EAGVAQSPRYKIIEKRQSVAFWCNPISGHATLYWYQQILGQGPKLLIQFQNNGVVDDSQLPKDRFSAERLKGVDSTLKIQPAKLEDSAVYLCASSLRGTSGYERYFGPGTRLTVT.

This chain connects TRBV10-2 to TRBJ2-1; perhaps TRBD2 as D (6 bases). Germline CDR1 reads WSHSY; CDR2 reads SAAADI. The CDR3 totals 14 residues. The germline V and J ends were trimmed by 6 bases and 6 bases, with 15 bases remaining between them. CDR3 sequence (DNA): TGCGCCAGCAGGCGGGGACCTACAGTCAATGAGCAGTTCTTC. This gives the protein CASRRGPTVNEQFF.

This clonotype has at least ten counts. The chain combines TRBV27 with TRBJ1-5; no reliable D call. V lost 3 bases and J 6 bases, leaving 6 bases between the germline ends. The CDR3 consists of 12 residues. The germline V gene has CDR1 MNHEY and CDR2 SMNVEV (reference sequence). Here the CDR3 reads CASSFYGQPQHF. CDR3 DNA sequence: TGTGCCAGCAGTTTTTATGGTCAGCCCCAGCATTTT.

The V call is TRBV7-9, the J call TRBJ1-1; no reliable D call. CDR1 and CDR2 (germline): SEHNR, FQNEAQ (reference sequence). Trimming removed 1 base at V and 1 base at J, with 10 bases between. The CDR3 is 15 residues long. The CDR3 sequence: CASSLVETANTEAFF. CDR3 sequence (DNA): TGTGCCAGCAGCTTAGTCGAGACGGCGAACACTGAAGCTTTCTTT.

This sequence joins TRBV6-5 and TRBJ2-5, with D maybe TRBD2 (6 bases). V was trimmed by 4 bases and J by 3 bases, leaving 12 bases between them. The germline V gene encodes CDR1 MNHEY and CDR2 SVGAGI. The CDR3 has 14 amino acids. This chain's CDR3 is CASSSTRSEETQYF. The DNA of the CDR3 is TGTGCCAGCAGTTCGACTAGATCGGAAGAGACCCAGTACTTC.

This chain links TRBV4-1 with TRBJ1-4; no reliable D call. CDR3 length equals 14 residues. V lost 1 base and J 7 bases, leaving 10 bases between the germline ends. The germline gives CDR1 MGHRA, CDR2 YSYEKL. The CDR3 loop reads CASSQVYEGEKLFF. DNA of the CDR3: TGCGCCAGCAGCCAAGTATATGAGGGTGAAAAACTGTTTTTT.

This clonotype was seen ten or more times. The chain couples TRBV28 to TRBJ1-5; D ambiguous. The CDR3 is 17 amino acids. Germline V gives CDR1 MDHEN, CDR2 SYDVKM. The V end was cut by 6 bases, the J end by 2 bases, with 20 bases between. The CDR3 loop reads CASRDPLWGIGNQPQHF. Written as DNA, the CDR3 is TGTGCCAGCAGGGACCCTCTGTGGGGAATCGGCAATCAGCCCCAGCATTTT.

A remark on this clonotype: The junction departs from the called germline gene at one end, perhaps through a read error. V usage is TRBV7-7 and J usage is TRBJ2-2; D is ambiguous. Germline values: CDR1 SSHAT, CDR2 FNYEAQ (reference sequence). CDR3 length: 13 amino acids. The CDR3 protein is CASSLSDTGELFF. DNA of the CDR3: TGTGCTAGCAGCTTATCAGACACCGGGGAGCTGTTTTTT. Together with reference TRBV7-7 and TRBJ2-2, the CDR3 gives the full variable domain: GAGVSQSPRYKVTKRGQDVTLRCDPISSHATLYWYQQALGQGPEFLTYFNYEAQPDKSGLPSDRFSAERPEGSISTLTIQRTEQRDSAMYRCASSLSDTGELFFGEGSRLTVL.